This paragraph covers one T cell receptor beta chain sequence. This sample is part of a study of blood T cell repertoires in COVID-19. Study at large: The origin of the acute and convalescent COVID-19 samples was the United States, Italy and Spain.

Clinical histories supplied by participants themselves formed the basis of cohort assignment. Among Cohort 3 donors, those recovered had two negative PCRs, clearance, or symptom resolution. Sequenced by immunoSEQ multiplex PCR; TCRdb stores in-frame clones only, minus some. The sample records 300,000 or so clones, 90% being singletons. The sequencing sample was made of PBMCs or T cells enriched from blood (not recorded which). This TCR came from a man aged 55 to 70 who had recovered from COVID-19.

The CDR3 loop is CASSLGGRYEKLFF. The CDR3 DNA reads as TGTGCCAGCAGCTTAGGGGGGAGGTATGAAAAACTGTTTTTT. J is TRBJ1-4 and V is TRBV7-9; D possibly corresponds to TRBD1 (5 bases). Deletions cut 1 base from V and 6 bases from J, with 9 bases between. The CDR3 is made up of 14 amino acids. Germline-derived CDR1 and CDR2 are SEHNR and FQNEAQ (reference sequence).